One sample yielded the 6 T cell receptor beta chains listed below, sequenced in a study of OX40 agonist ivuxolimab in advanced cancers. The method behind the library was the immunoSEQ multiplex PCR assay. Sourced from immuneACCESS, this table was stored by TCRdb with only in-frame sequences that have V and J called. A share of the clones is absent; for the studies checked, an unresolved V gene accounts for under half, and the remainder has no known explanation. This sample lists 70,000 to 75,000 clones; approximately 83% were detected once. The ten largest clones take up roughly 0.58% of the sample. The sequencing used CD4+ or CD8+ T cells sorted from blood, collected in a trial of the OX40 agonist ivuxolimab. The receptors derive from an adult with an advanced solid tumor such as melanoma, head and neck, liver or kidney cancer.

CDR3 coding DNA: TGTGCCAGCAGCTTCGGAGGGAGTTATGGCTACACCTTC. Its protein is CASSFGGSYGYTF. V is TRBV5-4 and J is TRBJ1-2; D call uncertain. CDR1 and CDR2 (germline): SGHNT, YYREEE (reference sequence). CDR3 length: 13 residues. Trimming stripped 2 bases from V and 5 bases from J, with 10 bases between.

This chain joins TRBV10-3 and TRBJ2-7, with 7 bases that match TRBD2. With V trimmed by 0 bases and J by 7 bases, 3 bases remained unmatched. This CDR3 region has 13 residues. Germline-derived CDR1 and CDR2 are ENHRY and SYGVKD. CDR3 protein: CAISESSSGEQYF. The CDR3 DNA reads TGTGCCATCAGTGAGTCGTCTAGCGGAGAGCAGTACTTC.

The rearrangement links TRBV27 to TRBJ1-2, with D perhaps TRBD1 (5 bases). Trimming took off 5 bases at V and 5 bases at J, with 18 bases between the two ends. There are 15 residues in the CDR3. Germline V gene data show CDR1 as MNHEY and CDR2 as SMNVEV (reference sequence). The CDR3 here is CASSPYTGTEYGYTF. In DNA, the CDR3 is TGTGCCAGCAGTCCATATACCGGGACGGAATATGGCTACACCTTC.

The V and J genes are TRBV6-5 and TRBJ1-1; D call uncertain. The CDR3 is 14 amino acids. The V gene lost 6 bases and the J gene lost 4 bases, with 15 bases spanning the gap. The germline gives CDR1 MNHEY, CDR2 SVGAGI. CDR3 sequence: CASRPGVFGTEAFF. CDR3 DNA sequence: TGTGCCAGCAGACCCGGGGTGTTTGGCACTGAAGCTTTCTTT.

The genes are TRBV19 and TRBJ2-3, with D unclear. The CDR3 is 11 amino acids. Germline V CDR1 and CDR2: LNHDA, SQIVND (reference sequence). Between the trimmed V and J ends, which lost 1 base and 6 bases, there was a span of 2 bases. The CDR3 protein is CASSIADTQYF. DNA for the CDR3: TGTGCCAGTAGTATAGCGGATACGCAGTATTTT.

In its sample, this clone was seen a few times. The J gene is TRBJ1-6, the V gene TRBV28; D possibly corresponds to TRBD1 (5 bases). V was trimmed by 6 bases and J by 6 bases, leaving 9 bases between them. There are 13 residues in the CDR3. Per germline, CDR1 MDHEN and CDR2 SYDVKM. This CDR3 reads CASSWDFNSPLHF. DNA of the CDR3: TGTGCCAGCAGCTGGGACTTTAATTCACCCCTCCACTTT.